The 2 T cell receptor beta chains below come from one sample, sequenced in a study of T cells after yellow fever vaccination. MiXCR, applied by TCRdb to the 5' RACE reads, yields one record per CDR3 protein. This table has about 320,000 distinct CDR3 sequences, roughly 4.3% appearing once. The input for sequencing was PBMCs, taken 15 days after the yellow fever booster vaccination. The receptors were sampled from a man aged 18 to 30 who received the YFV17D yellow fever vaccine.

Ten or more counts support this clonotype. V usage is TRBV7-9 and J usage is TRBJ2-3, with TRBD2 matching over 10 bases. This CDR3 region has 15 residues. The V gene's germline CDR1 is SEHNR and CDR2 FQNEAQ (reference sequence). The V segment lost 2 bases and the J segment 4 bases; nucleotides outside the gene matches: 3. The CDR3 reads CASSLTSGAPDTQYF. CDR3 nucleotide sequence: TGTGCCAGCAGCTTAACTAGCGGGGCGCCAGATACGCAGTATTTT.

This clonotype has at least ten counts. The rearrangement links TRBV7-8 to TRBJ2-2; 11 bases are shared with TRBD2. This CDR3 region has 17 residues. The junction had 5 bases not matched to a gene; V was cut back by 4 bases and J by 1 base. The germline gives CDR1 SGHVS, CDR2 FQNEAQ. CDR3 sequence (DNA): TGTGCCAGCAGCTGGCCGGGACTAGCGGAGAACACCGGGGAGCTGTTTTTT. It is translated as CASSWPGLAENTGELFF.